This TCR beta chain came from a study of OX40 agonist ivuxolimab in advanced cancers. Regarding the complete study: Ivuxolimab, which targeted the costimulatory receptor OX40 (CD134), was an agonistic, fully human IgG2 monoclonal antibody. Intravenous ivuxolimab was administered to patients every 2 weeks at six dose levels: 0.01, 0.1, 0.3, 1.5, 3 and 10 mg/kg. Of the roughly 50 dose-escalation patients, hepatocellular carcinoma was present in around 19, melanoma in roughly 15, renal cell carcinoma in 9 and head and neck cancer in 9. In the dose-escalation cohort, 75% to 85% of patients were male, and the mean age was 60 years with a range of roughly 20 to 85. Prior anti-PD-1, anti-PD-L1 or anti-CTLA-4 therapy was permitted, and about two fifths of dose-escalation patients had received checkpoint inhibitors. Partial responses were achieved by three dose-escalation patients, of whom one had hepatocellular carcinoma and two had cutaneous melanoma. The purpose of peripheral TCRbeta sequencing was to test whether ivuxolimab changed TCR sequence diversity and led to clonal T-cell expansion. The monotherapy dose-escalation portion (N of about 49 patients) of the phase I ivuxolimab trial is reported in the paper.

Per the germline V gene, SGHVS is the CDR1 and FQNEAQ is the CDR2. The CDR3 numbers 15 residues from cysteine through phenylalanine. Only the CDR3 DNA stays, 45 bases, in frame from base 1. V sheds 4 bases and J sheds 4 bases, leaving 16 bases between their ends. Overall results and qualifications from the work: Which antigens the clonally expanded peripheral T cells were specific for was not determined. Low levels of normalized T-cell clonal expansion were also shown by some nonresponding patients. Clonal expansion of both CD4+ and CD8+ blood T cells was observed from baseline to week 6 at doses 0.1 to 3.0 mg/kg. After ivuxolimab, CD8+ T cells had more expanded clones than CD4+ T cells on average. In the 0.1-3.0 mg/kg groups, partial responders were among the patients with the lowest normalized peripheral clonal expansion, particularly in CD8+ T cells.

Genomic DNA was isolated from the sorted cells so that the TCRbeta CDR3 region could be sequenced. TCRbeta CDR3 regions were sequenced using the immunoSEQ Assay. Entries here come from immuneACCESS through TCRdb and include only in-frame sequences with V and J called. Some clones fail to appear in such tables; in the studies checked, an unresolved V gene covers under half of the shortfall, and the cause of the remainder is unknown. Recorded for this sample are around 75,000 clones; about 90% of them occurred a single time. 2% to 2.5% of the sample is taken by the ten largest. A word on this clone: Its antigen is not yet known. No quality values exist for individual bases; no much larger clone is one base distant.

The trial excluded patients who had a history of autoimmune disease or were on systemic immunosuppression. In every dose cohort, peripheral blood was drawn for TCR sequencing at baseline, cycle 4 day 1, and cycle 7 day 1. The samples were taken from a phase I, first-in-human, multicenter, open-label dose-escalation trial of ivuxolimab. Adults with locally advanced or metastatic melanoma, renal cell, hepatocellular, or head and neck squamous cell carcinoma were enrolled in the trial. Before TCR sequencing, CD4+ T cells and CD8+ T cells were sorted from peripheral blood as separate populations. The sequenced sample was CD4+ or CD8+ T cells sorted from blood, obtained in a trial of the OX40 agonist ivuxolimab. The chain uses TRBV7-8 and TRBJ1-1, with the D gene call left open. This clonotype was sampled from an adult with an advanced solid tumor such as melanoma, head and neck, liver or kidney cancer. DNA sequence: TGTGCCAGCAGCTGGAGACCGAAATCTTCCACTGAAGCTTTCTTT. Translated, it reads CASSWRPKSSTEAFF.